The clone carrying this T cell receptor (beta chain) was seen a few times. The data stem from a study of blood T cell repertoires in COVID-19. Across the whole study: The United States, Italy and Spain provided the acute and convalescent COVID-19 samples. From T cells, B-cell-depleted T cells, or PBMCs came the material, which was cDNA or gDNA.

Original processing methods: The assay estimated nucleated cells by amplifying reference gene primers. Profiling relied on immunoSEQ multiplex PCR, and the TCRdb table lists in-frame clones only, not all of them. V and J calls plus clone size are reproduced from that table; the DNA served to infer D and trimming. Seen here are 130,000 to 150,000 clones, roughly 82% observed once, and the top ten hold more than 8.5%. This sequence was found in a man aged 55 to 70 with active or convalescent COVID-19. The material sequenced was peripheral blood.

CDR3 DNA: TGCAGTGCTAGTCTCCTTGTCACAGATACGCAGTATTTT. Translating it yields CSASLLVTDTQYF. The genes are TRBV20-1 and TRBJ2-3, with D hard to call. Trimming took 3 bases from V and 2 from J, leaving 9 bases between them. The CDR3 runs 13 residues. Looked up from germline, CDR1 is DFQATT and CDR2 is SNEGSKA (reference sequence).